Below, 30 T cell receptor beta chains from the same sample are listed, as sequenced in a study of blood T cell repertoires in COVID-19. Profiling relied on immunoSEQ multiplex PCR, and the TCRdb table lists in-frame clones only, not all of them. The sample includes roughly 430,000 clones, around nine tenths of them seen just once. Material for sequencing was PBMCs or T cells enriched from blood (not recorded which). Receptors were obtained from a woman aged 18-29 years who had been exposed to COVID-19.

The rearrangement links TRBV15 to TRBJ1-6; perhaps TRBD1 as D (5 bases). The CDR3 is 13 amino acids. Trimming shortened V by 5 bases and J by 7 bases, and 9 bases separated the two germline ends. Germline-derived CDR1 and CDR2 are LNHNV and YYDKDF (reference sequence). CDR3 loop: CATSGAGNSPLHF. In nucleotides, the CDR3 is TGTGCCACCAGCGGAGCAGGGAATTCACCCCTCCACTTT.

The chain is built from TRBV11-2 and TRBJ1-4; tentatively, D is TRBD1 (6 bases). This CDR3 is 14 amino acids long. V was pared by 5 bases and J by 7 bases, with 14 bases between. Per the germline V gene, CDR1 is SGHAT and CDR2 is FQNNGV. The CDR3 protein is CASSPTRTVEKLFF. CDR3 DNA sequence: TGTGCCAGCAGCCCGACCCGGACAGTTGAAAAACTGTTTTTT.

In DNA, the CDR3 is TGTGCCAGCAGCGACGCCGCGAATTCACCCCTCCACTTT. Translating gives CASSDAANSPLHF. The chain carries TRBV9 and TRBJ1-6; D is undetermined. CDR1 and CDR2 (germline): SGDLS, YYNGEE. V gave up 3 bases and J gave up 7 bases, with 8 bases separating them. CDR3 size: 13 residues.

The V gene is TRBV9, the J gene TRBJ2-7, with 7 bases matching TRBD1. The germline V gene has CDR1 SGDLS and CDR2 YYNGEE. V trimming: 5 bases; J trimming: 3 bases; junction bases outside the gene matches: 5. The CDR3 runs 13 residues. The CDR3 coding sequence is TGTGCCAGCAGTGGGACAGACCTCTACGAGCAGTACTTC. The encoded protein is CASSGTDLYEQYF.

This chain connects TRBV21-1 to TRBJ2-7; the table gives TRBD1 as D, unverified against the DNA. TRBV21-1 is classified as a pseudogene. CDR3 size: 15 residues. CDR3 region: CASSKFTGITYEQYF. In DNA, the CDR3 is TGTGCCAGCAGCAAATTTACAGGGATTACGTACGAGCAGTACTTC.

The chain employs TRBV28 and TRBJ2-7; D unclear. The germline CDR1 and CDR2 sequences are MDHEN and SYDVKM. Trimming removed 6 bases at V and 5 bases at J, with 8 bases between. The length of the CDR3 is 11 residues. The CDR3 loop reads CASRMQDEQYF. In DNA, the CDR3 is TGTGCCAGCAGGATGCAGGACGAGCAGTACTTC.

This clone has just a few counts. The genes are TRBV3-1 (or the pseudogene TRBV3-2) and TRBJ2-7, with 14 bases identical to TRBD2. Germline loops: CDR1 LGHDT, CDR2 YNNKEL (reference sequence). V was pared by 4 bases and J by 9 bases, with 5 bases of the junction left unmatched. The CDR3 totals 14 residues. DNA of the CDR3: TGTGCCAGCAGCCTCGGGACTAGCGGGAGTGGGCAGTACTTC. This translates into CASSLGTSGSGQYF.

The chain uses TRBV5-5 and TRBJ1-5, with 9 bases aligning to TRBD1. Per germline, CDR1 SGHKS and CDR2 YYEKEE (reference sequence). The CDR3 is 15 amino acids. The V gene end was trimmed by 4 bases and the J gene end by 4 bases; junction bases not matched to a gene: 6. The CDR3 region is CASSLSDRGNQPQHF. The DNA for the CDR3 is TGTGCCAGCAGCCTATCGGACAGGGGAAATCAGCCCCAGCATTTT.

The chain uses TRBV6-5 and TRBJ1-6; a weak D match, TRBD1 (5 bases). Germline CDR1 is MNHEY and CDR2 is SVGAGI. This CDR3 comprises 15 residues. V lost 2 bases and J lost 13, with 18 bases in between. The CDR3 reads CASSYEIRAGSPLHF. In DNA form, the CDR3 reads TGTGCCAGCAGTTACGAAATCAGGGCCGGTTCGCCCCTCCACTTT.

V and J are TRBV20-1 and TRBJ2-7; D not certain. This CDR3 region has 11 residues. The V end lost 6 bases, the J end lost 3 bases, and 9 bases lay between the germline ends. CDR1 and CDR2 (germline): DFQATT, SNEGSKA (reference sequence). The CDR3 DNA is TGCAGTGCGTACGAGAACTACGAGCAGTACTTC. The encoded protein is CSAYENYEQYF.

V usage is TRBV7-8 and J usage is TRBJ2-5, with TRBD2 matching over 9 bases. The V gene's germline CDR1 is SGHVS and CDR2 FQNEAQ. The V segment lost 8 bases and the J segment 5 bases; nucleotides outside the gene matches: 12. The CDR3 has 15 amino acids. The CDR3 nucleotides read TGTGCCAGCGGCTCTGGGACTAGCAGAGGGGAGACCCAGTACTTC. Protein product: CASGSGTSRGETQYF.

V gene TRBV27 combines with J gene TRBJ2-7, with TRBD2 identical over 15 bases. Germline values: CDR1 MNHEY, CDR2 SMNVEV (reference sequence). CDR3 length equals 19 residues. The ends lost 5 bases at V and 3 bases at J; junction bases unmatched: 14. CDR3 sequence (DNA): TGTGCCAGCAGTACATACCGTATGTGGACTAGCGGGAGGGACTACGAGCAGTACTTC. It encodes CASSTYRMWTSGRDYEQYF.

This chain connects TRBV11-2 to TRBJ2-7, with TRBD2 identical over 10 bases. Germline CDR1 and CDR2: SGHAT and FQNNGV. CDR3 length: 18 residues. V shed 0 bases and J 0 bases; nucleotides not matched to a gene: 8. DNA for the CDR3: TGTGCCAGCAGCTTAGATGCTAGCGGGGGATTAATCTCCTACGAGCAGTACTTC. It is translated as CASSLDASGGLISYEQYF.

The chain links TRBV4-3 to TRBJ2-5; 10 bases match TRBD2. The CDR3 runs 17 residues. CDR1 LGHNA and CDR2 YSLEER come from the germline V gene. The V and J ends lost 4 bases and 5 bases, in that order; junction bases with no gene match: 13. CDR3 loop: CASSPFTSGGAGETQYF. DNA for the CDR3: TGCGCCAGCAGCCCCTTCACCAGCGGGGGGGCAGGGGAGACCCAGTACTTC.

This sequence joins TRBV28 and TRBJ1-5, with 7 bases identical to TRBD1. Germline CDR1 reads MDHEN; CDR2 reads SYDVKM. This CDR3 comprises 15 residues. After removal of 6 bases from V and 5 bases from J, the junction contained 10 bases not matched to a gene. The CDR3 DNA reads TGTGCCAGCAGGAAAACGGGACAGTTGTATCAGCCCCAGCATTTT. It encodes CASRKTGQLYQPQHF.

V and J are TRBV12-5 and TRBJ2-1; a possible D gene is TRBD1 (5 bases). With 1 base removed from V and 8 bases from J, the gap between germline ends came to 18 bases. The CDR3 sequence is 16 residues long. CDR1 and CDR2 (germline): LGHNT, FRNRAP. The CDR3 spells CASGLGPAAGIDEQFF. CDR3 DNA sequence: TGTGCTAGTGGTTTGGGCCCCGCGGCAGGGATCGATGAGCAGTTCTTC.

V and J are TRBV18 and TRBJ1-5; 8 positions agree with TRBD1. This CDR3 is 15 amino acids long. In germline, CDR1 is KGHSH, CDR2 LQKENI. J gave up 5 bases and V 5 bases, and 8 bases lay outside the gene matches. This CDR3 is CASSSGTGLDQPQHF. In DNA form, the CDR3 reads TGTGCCAGCTCATCCGGGACAGGATTGGATCAGCCCCAGCATTTT.

The rearrangement links TRBV23-1 to TRBJ2-7; D may be TRBD2 (5 bases). TRBV23-1 carries the ORF label, with uncertain function. The V and J ends lost 0 bases and 4 bases respectively, with 16 bases between them. The CDR3 contains 16 residues. The chain's CDR3 is CASSQSRMVTIYEQYF. DNA of the CDR3: TGCGCCAGCAGTCAATCCAGGATGGTGACTATTTACGAGCAGTACTTC.

The V gene is TRBV19, the J gene TRBJ2-7, with D hard to call. CDR1 and CDR2 (germline): LNHDA, SQIVND (reference sequence). CDR3 size: 13 residues. V was shortened by 3 bases and J by 6 bases, with 12 bases between the two germline ends. The CDR3: CASSIMGQVEQYF. CDR3 nucleotides: TGTGCCAGTAGTATTATGGGCCAGGTCGAGCAGTACTTC.

The chain employs TRBV28 and TRBJ1-6; D is possibly TRBD1 (6 bases). V was pared by 8 bases and J by 10 bases, with 21 bases between. This CDR3 contains 15 residues. The germline V gene encodes CDR1 MDHEN and CDR2 SYDVKM. For the CDR3, the DNA is TGTGCCAGCCGCCTTCTGGCAGGGGTACAGTCACCCCTCCACTTT. Translation gives CASRLLAGVQSPLHF.

This clone was counted a few times. This chain links TRBV7-9 with TRBJ2-5, with 9 nucleotides matching TRBD1. This CDR3 region has 19 residues. The trim removed 5 bases at V and 4 bases at J, leaving 20 bases unmatched. Germline CDR1 reads SEHNR; CDR2 reads FQNEAQ (reference sequence). In DNA, the CDR3 is TGTGCCAGCAGCGACACCCTTGGGACAGGGTCGTTGAAAGGAGAGACCCAGTACTTC. Translated: CASSDTLGTGSLKGETQYF.

J is TRBJ2-7 and V is TRBV28; TRBD1 agrees at 7 bases. Germline V lookup: CDR1 MDHEN, CDR2 SYDVKM. Trimming took 5 bases from V and 2 from J; bases not matched to a gene: 9. The CDR3 covers 15 residues. In nucleotides, the CDR3 is TGTGCCAGCAGTACCAACCAGGACAGGCCCTACGAGCAGTACTTC. Translated: CASSTNQDRPYEQYF.

The chain is built from TRBV2 and TRBJ1-2; no reliable D call. In germline, CDR1 is SNHLY, CDR2 FYNNEI. The CDR3 length is 13 residues. With 2 bases removed from V and 8 bases from J, the gap between germline ends came to 12 bases. For the CDR3, the DNA is TGTGCCAGCAGTGAACACCCCGAGAGGGGCTACACCTTC. This codes for CASSEHPERGYTF. The whole variable domain, filled in from reference TRBV2 and TRBJ1-2, reads EPEVTQTPSHQVTQMGQEVILRCVPISNHLYFYWYRQILGQKVEFLVSFYNNEISEKSEIFDDQFSVERPDGSNFTLKIRSTKLEDSAMYFCASSEHPERGYTFGSGTRLTVV.

The rearrangement links TRBV19 to TRBJ2-5, with TRBD2 matching over 11 bases. The V gene's germline CDR1 is LNHDA and CDR2 SQIVND (reference sequence). Losses at the gene ends were 5 bases for V and 5 bases for J; bases not matched to a gene: 7. This CDR3 has 15 amino acids. The CDR3 sequence is CASSALAGGLETQYF. The CDR3 DNA follows: TGTGCCAGTAGTGCTTTAGCGGGGGGGTTGGAGACCCAGTACTTC.

The rearrangement links TRBV19 to TRBJ1-2; the match to TRBD1 covers 7 bases. This CDR3 contains 16 residues. The ends lost 3 bases at V and 8 bases at J; junction bases unmatched: 15. CDR1 is LNHDA and CDR2 is SQIVND in the germline V gene (reference sequence). Here the CDR3 reads CASSIPDRAGSDGYTF. The CDR3 region has the DNA TGTGCCAGTAGTATCCCTGACAGGGCCGGCTCAGACGGCTACACCTTC.

The V gene is TRBV5-1, the J gene TRBJ1-2; D not certain. Per the germline V gene, CDR1 is SGHRS and CDR2 is YFSETQ. The CDR3 runs 16 residues. V dropped 4 bases and J dropped 4 bases, with 20 bases sitting between them. The CDR3: CASSPLGLESGYGYTF. In nucleotides, the CDR3 is TGCGCCAGCAGCCCCCTCGGACTTGAGAGCGGCTATGGCTACACCTTC.

CDR3 sequence reads: CAISGWGDTEAFF. CDR3 DNA sequence: TGTGCCATCAGTGGTTGGGGAGACACTGAAGCTTTCTTT. The rearrangement links TRBV10-3 to TRBJ1-1; D is ambiguous. Trimming shortened V by 4 bases and J by 3 bases, and 9 bases separated the two germline ends. The CDR3 has 13 amino acids. The germline V gene has CDR1 ENHRY and CDR2 SYGVKD.

This chain uses TRBV18 with TRBJ1-4; maybe TRBD1 (5 bases). This CDR3 is 14 amino acids long. V gave up 6 bases and J gave up 0 bases, with 8 bases separating them. CDR1 is KGHSH and CDR2 is LQKENI in the germline V gene. The CDR3 loop is CASSDRATNEKLFF. The CDR3 nucleotides are TGTGCCAGCTCCGACAGAGCAACTAATGAAAAACTGTTTTTT.

V gene TRBV11-2 combines with J gene TRBJ1-6; weak D call: TRBD1 (5 bases). The V and J ends lost 4 bases and 3 bases respectively, with 7 bases between them. The CDR3 has 14 residues. CDR1 and CDR2 (germline): SGHAT, FQNNGV. CDR3 nucleotide sequence: TGTGCCAGCAGCTCAACAGGCTATAATTCACCCCTCCACTTT. It translates to CASSSTGYNSPLHF.

This clone came up a few times. The chain employs TRBV2 and TRBJ2-2; TRBD2 matches 11 bases. CDR1 SNHLY and CDR2 FYNNEI come from the germline V gene. Unmatched junction bases numbered 4, after V lost 6 bases and J lost 1 base. The CDR3 consists of 16 residues. CDR3 residues: CASRGLAEGNTGELFF. The CDR3 DNA follows: TGTGCCAGCAGGGGACTAGCGGAGGGGAACACCGGGGAGCTGTTTTTT.